The entry below describes one TCR beta chain. Its specificity is unknown. Trimming took 6 bases from V and 7 from J; bases not matched to a gene: 5. This CDR3 contains 13 residues. Germline CDR1 MGHDK, CDR2 SYGVNS. These data originate in a study of cytomegalovirus exposure and HLA in healthy donors. Study-level information: As released early, the data held about 85 million unique TCRs from HLA-typed donors.

Study-wide points: Highly shared sequence variants in one cluster were likely a sequencing artifact.

The study ran its PCR with 60 Vbeta and 13 Jbeta primers. Sequencing was performed with immunoSEQ multiplex PCR; in TCRdb, only in-frame clones are kept and a portion is missing. The top ten clones hold 4% to 5% of a sample with about 190,000 clones, approximately 75% of them seen once. This TCR derives from a man younger than 40 in good health and CMV-seropositive. The J gene is TRBJ1-2, the V gene TRBV25-1; 10 nucleotides match TRBD1. Sequencing was carried out using PBMCs. The CDR3: CASRGQGPRGYTF. CDR3 DNA sequence: TGTGCCAGCAGGGGACAGGGGCCTCGTGGCTACACCTTC.